This T cell receptor beta chain appears in the sequencing data of a study of blood T cell repertoires in COVID-19. Overall study: T cells, B-cell-depleted T cells, or PBMCs supplied cDNA or gDNA.

The CDR3 totals 15 residues. The V gene lost 8 bases and the J gene lost 0 bases, with 15 bases spanning the gap. Germline lookup yields CDR1 SNHLY and CDR2 FYNNEI. The protocol was immunoSEQ multiplex PCR, while the TCRdb copy is restricted to in-frame clones and leaves out a portion. Here the sample spans roughly 300,000 clones, 65% to 85% being singletons. The chain has TRBV2 and TRBJ2-3, with a weak D call TRBD1 (5 bases). This clonotype was sampled from a woman aged 50 to 65 with acute or convalescent COVID-19. The material sequenced was peripheral blood. The CDR3 region has the DNA TGTGCCAGCTCGGCCAGTCCAGGGAGCACAGATACGCAGTATTTT. This gives the protein CASSASPGSTDTQYF.